These 31 T cell receptor beta chains were all obtained from the same sample, sequenced in a study of cytomegalovirus exposure and HLA in healthy donors. PCR employed 60 Vbeta and 13 Jbeta primers. TCRdb's table, derived via immunoSEQ multiplex PCR, lists solely in-frame clones and lacks some. The table lists 150,000 to 200,000 clones, approximately 80% of them singletons. The material sequenced was PBMCs. These receptors all come from a man in his late teens or twenties in good health and CMV-seropositive.

The rearrangement links TRBV7-2 to TRBJ2-5; D remains unclear. This CDR3 contains 14 residues. The V gene's germline CDR1 is SGHTA and CDR2 FQGNSA. V shed 1 base and J shed 1 base, with 7 bases lying between them. The CDR3 here is CASSLDRVQETQYF. The CDR3 coding sequence is TGTGCCAGCAGCTTAGATCGGGTCCAAGAGACCCAGTACTTC.

The chain couples TRBV6-1 to TRBJ1-5, with unresolved D. CDR1 is MNHNS, CDR2 SASEGT, per germline. The V end lost 4 bases, the J end lost 0 bases, and 13 bases lay between the germline ends. The CDR3 contains 16 residues. This CDR3 is CASSGLGLYSNQPQHF. CDR3 DNA sequence: TGTGCCAGCAGTGGATTGGGCCTCTATAGCAATCAGCCCCAGCATTTT.

The sample holds a few counts of this clone. This chain joins TRBV6-5 and TRBJ1-2; D is unresolved. The germline V gene has CDR1 MNHEY and CDR2 SVGAGI. The CDR3 runs 14 residues. Between the trimmed V and J ends, which lost 5 bases and 8 bases, there was a span of 18 bases. CDR3 nucleotide sequence: TGTGCCAGCAGTCCGATGGCGGGTGCCGGGGGCTACACCTTC. This sequence encodes CASSPMAGAGGYTF.

This clone showed up just a few times. As DNA, the CDR3 is TGTGCCAGCAGGGGCCAATTTGGTCGAGTGGAAAAACTGTTTTTT. Its protein product is CASRGQFGRVEKLFF. The chain joins TRBV2 to TRBJ1-4; D not certain. The germline V gene has CDR1 SNHLY and CDR2 FYNNEI. The germline V and J ends were trimmed by 6 bases and 8 bases, with 19 bases remaining between them. The CDR3 sequence is 15 residues long.

The rearrangement links TRBV10-2 to TRBJ2-1; 9 nucleotides agree with TRBD2. CDR1 is WSHSY and CDR2 is SAAADI in the germline V gene. J lost 4 bases, V lost 3 bases, and 4 bases had no gene match. The CDR3 has 15 residues. DNA of the CDR3: TGCGCCAGCAGTGAAGTGACTAGCGGTTACAATGAGCAGTTCTTC. Translating it yields CASSEVTSGYNEQFF.

The chain carries TRBV6-1 and TRBJ2-1; 12 bases align to TRBD2. V lost 0 bases and J lost 7; bases outside the gene matches: 7. Germline-derived CDR1 and CDR2 are MNHNS and SASEGT. The CDR3 extends over 17 amino acids. The CDR3 region has the DNA TGTGCCAGCAGTGAAGCGCTTCTAGCGGGGGGGACGAATGAGCAGTTCTTC. Translated, it gives CASSEALLAGGTNEQFF.

The V gene is TRBV7-3, the J gene TRBJ2-1; D uncertain. The V and J ends lost 2 bases and 6 bases respectively, with 11 bases between them. Per the germline V gene, CDR1 is SGHTA and CDR2 is FQGTGA. The CDR3 is made up of 14 amino acids. CDR3 loop: CASSLYQEANEQFF. The DNA of the CDR3 is TGTGCCAGCAGCTTATACCAAGAAGCCAATGAGCAGTTCTTC.

The gene calls are TRBV7-5 and TRBJ2-7; the D segment call TRBD1 is taken from the table without a DNA check. TRBV7-5 is given as a pseudogene. CDR3 length: 15 residues. CDR3: CVRSYRDRGPYEQYF. As DNA, the CDR3 is TGTGTCAGAAGCTACCGGGACAGGGGACCCTACGAGCAGTACTTC.

The chain employs TRBV18 and TRBJ2-5; a weak D match, TRBD1 (5 bases). The V gene lost 3 bases and the J gene lost 2 bases, with 10 bases spanning the gap. Germline V gene sequence: CDR1 KGHSH, CDR2 LQKENI. The length of the CDR3 is 14 residues. CDR3 in DNA: TGTGCCAGCTCACCGCAGACAGATCAAGAGACCCAGTACTTC. Amino acids: CASSPQTDQETQYF. The whole variable domain, remainder taken from reference TRBV18 and TRBJ2-5, is NAGVMQNPRHLVRRRGQEARLRCSPMKGHSHVYWYRQLPEEGLKFMVYLQKENIIDESGMPKERFSAEFPKEGPSILRIQQVVRGDSAAYFCASSPQTDQETQYFGPGTRLLVL.

The V gene is TRBV4-1, the J gene TRBJ1-6; tentative D call: TRBD1 (6 bases). Germline V gives CDR1 MGHRA, CDR2 YSYEKL. Trimming took off 5 bases at V and 1 base at J, with 9 bases between the two ends. This CDR3 has 15 residues. The CDR3 DNA follows: TGCGCCAGCAGCAGACAGGTATCCTATAATTCACCCCTCCACTTT. Translation: CASSRQVSYNSPLHF.

Notes on this clone: At one end the junction does not follow the germline gene, possibly because of a read error. The chain couples TRBV7-9 to TRBJ2-1; D gene ambiguous. CDR3 length: 15 amino acids. Germline V CDR1 and CDR2: SEHNR, FQNEAQ (reference sequence). The CDR3: CSSSLGSTNHNEQFF. CDR3 DNA sequence: TGTTCCAGCAGCTTAGGATCAACTAACCACAATGAGCAGTTCTTC.

V and J are TRBV6-5 and TRBJ2-7, with a weak D call TRBD1 (5 bases). CDR3 length: 14 amino acids. Looked up from germline, CDR1 is MNHEY and CDR2 is SVGAGI. V was clipped by 5 bases and J by 2 bases, with 13 bases between them. In nucleotides, the CDR3 is TGTGCCAGCAGTACACCAGACAGAGCCTACGAGCAGTACTTC. It yields the protein CASSTPDRAYEQYF.

The gene calls are TRBV5-1 and TRBJ1-2; D not resolved. CDR3 length: 13 amino acids. V lost 4 bases, J lost 4 bases, and 11 bases lay in between. Germline assignment: CDR1 SGHRS and CDR2 YFSETQ. For the CDR3, the DNA is TGCGCCAGCAGCCCCGAGGCAACCTATGGCTACACCTTC. Translation: CASSPEATYGYTF.

The chain has TRBV18 and TRBJ1-2; 7 bases line up with TRBD1. This CDR3 is 13 amino acids long. Trimming removed 3 bases from V and 7 bases from J; junction bases left unmatched: 5. The germline CDR1 and CDR2 sequences are KGHSH and LQKENI. DNA of the CDR3: TGTGCCAGCTCACCCAGGGGGGACGGTGGCTACACCTTC. Protein sequence: CASSPRGDGGYTF.

The chain employs TRBV18 and TRBJ1-5; 11 nucleotides agree with TRBD1. The length of the CDR3 is 18 residues. V trimming: 3 bases; J trimming: 1 base; junction bases outside the gene matches: 8. CDR1 and CDR2 (germline): KGHSH, LQKENI. The CDR3 is CASSPGTGGFSSNQPQHF. CDR3 bases: TGTGCCAGCTCACCCGGGACAGGGGGATTTAGCAGCAATCAGCCCCAGCATTTT.

The CDR3 DNA follows: TGTGCCACCAGCAGAGCCTTTGACACGGGGGCTGGAAACACCATATATTTT. Protein sequence: CATSRAFDTGAGNTIYF. The chain has TRBV15 and TRBJ1-3; possible D gene TRBD1, 5 bases. V dropped 1 base and J dropped 2 bases, with 15 bases sitting between them. CDR3 size: 17 residues. Germline CDR1 LNHNV, CDR2 YYDKDF (reference sequence).

The V call is TRBV13, the J call TRBJ2-7; D not certain. The V end was cut by 2 bases, the J end by 7 bases, with 15 bases between. Germline CDR1 is PRHDT and CDR2 is FYEKMQ (reference sequence). The length of the CDR3 is 14 residues. Written as DNA, the CDR3 is TGTGCCAGCAGCTTATTGGCAGAACCTAGGGAGCAGTACTTC. Translating it yields CASSLLAEPREQYF.

This chain joins TRBV25-1 and TRBJ2-7, with TRBD2 identical over 9 bases. This CDR3 is 16 amino acids long. J gave up 3 bases and V 1 base, and 7 bases lay outside the gene matches. Germline lookup yields CDR1 MGHDK and CDR2 SYGVNS. DNA of the CDR3: TGTGCCAGCAGTGAATCTATCCTAGCGGGATTCTACGAGCAGTACTTC. Translated, it gives CASSESILAGFYEQYF.

The chain combines TRBV2 with TRBJ1-1; no reliable D call. Trimming took 7 bases from V and 7 from J, leaving 13 bases between them. Per germline, CDR1 SNHLY and CDR2 FYNNEI. CDR3 length: 12 residues. The CDR3 loop reads CASTVGVSEAFF. The CDR3 DNA reads as TGTGCCAGCACTGTCGGGGTCAGTGAAGCTTTCTTT.

This sequence joins TRBV7-2 and TRBJ2-1; D is possibly TRBD1 (5 bases). Trimming removed 4 bases at V and 4 bases at J, with 14 bases between. This CDR3 has 15 residues. Germline V gene sequence: CDR1 SGHTA, CDR2 FQGNSA. CDR3 protein: CASSWMTVQYNEQFF. The CDR3 DNA sequence: TGTGCCAGCAGCTGGATGACAGTTCAGTACAATGAGCAGTTCTTC.

The J gene is TRBJ2-5, the V gene TRBV4-1; a possible D gene is TRBD2 (6 bases). The tail of the sequence fits TRBJ2-7 better, so the J call may be wrong. The length of the CDR3 is 13 residues. The germline CDR1 and CDR2 sequences are MGHRA and YSYEKL. CDR3 DNA: TGCGCCAGCGCCAAGGAGGGAGTCTACGAGCAGTACTTC. Translating it yields CASAKEGVYEQYF.

The rearrangement links TRBV18 to TRBJ2-5, with D perhaps TRBD1 (5 bases). Per germline, CDR1 KGHSH and CDR2 LQKENI. This CDR3 is 13 amino acids long. Trimming took off 6 bases at V and 5 bases at J, with 13 bases between the two ends. CDR3 protein: CASSWTLMETQYF. CDR3 in DNA: TGTGCCAGCTCTTGGACACTGATGGAGACCCAGTACTTC. Complete variable domain (other parts from reference TRBV18 and TRBJ2-5): NAGVMQNPRHLVRRRGQEARLRCSPMKGHSHVYWYRQLPEEGLKFMVYLQKENIIDESGMPKERFSAEFPKEGPSILRIQQVVRGDSAAYFCASSWTLMETQYFGPGTRLLVL.

CDR3 in amino acids: CASSSGAGQGAYQPQHF. CDR3 in DNA: TGTGCCAGCAGCTCCGGAGCGGGACAGGGGGCTTATCAGCCCCAGCATTTT. The chain is built from TRBV7-2 and TRBJ1-5, with 12 bases identical to TRBD1. The V gene end was trimmed by 4 bases and the J gene end by 5 bases; junction bases not matched to a gene: 9. The CDR3 loop spans 17 amino acids. Germline V lookup: CDR1 SGHTA, CDR2 FQGNSA. Based on the CDR3 plus reference TRBV7-2 and TRBJ1-5, the full variable domain is GAGVSQSPSNKVTEKGKDVELRCDPISGHTALYWYRQSLGQGLEFLIYFQGNSAPDKSGLPSDRFSAERTGGSVSTLTIQRTQQEDSAVYLCASSSGAGQGAYQPQHFGDGTRLSIL.

The chain is built from TRBV7-9 and TRBJ2-7; TRBD1 matches at 11 bases. Per the germline V gene, CDR1 is SEHNR and CDR2 is FQNEAQ (reference sequence). The CDR3 spans 12 residues. Unmatched junction bases numbered 2, after V lost 8 bases and J lost 5 bases. Here the CDR3 DNA reads TGTGCCAGCGGGACAGGGGGTCACGAGCAGTACTTC. This gives the protein CASGTGGHEQYF.

The CDR3 is CASSYSAGSSYGYTF. CDR3 nucleotide sequence: TGTGCCAGCAGTTACTCGGCAGGGTCCTCTTATGGCTACACCTTC. The chain recombines TRBV6-5 with TRBJ1-2, with D possibly matching TRBD1 (5 bases). Trimming removed 0 bases from V and 5 bases from J, with 13 bases in between. Germline CDR1 reads MNHEY; CDR2 reads SVGAGI. This CDR3 comprises 15 residues.

This sequence joins TRBV2 and TRBJ2-7; 8 bases fit TRBD1. The CDR3 contains 15 residues. V lost 8 bases to trimming and J lost 3 bases; unmatched junction nucleotides: 12. CDR1 SNHLY and CDR2 FYNNEI come from the germline V gene. CDR3 in DNA: TGTGCCAGCCGCCGGCAGGGGGCTCCCCACTACGAGCAGTACTTC. Translating it yields CASRRQGAPHYEQYF.

The rearrangement links TRBV7-7 to TRBJ2-5; 8 positions agree with TRBD1. The V gene end was trimmed by 5 bases and the J gene end by 1 base; junction bases not matched to a gene: 6. The CDR3 totals 15 residues. Germline-derived CDR1 and CDR2 are SSHAT and FNYEAQ (reference sequence). The DNA of the CDR3 is TGTGCCAGCAGCAACGGACAGGGTTCCCAAGAGACCCAGTACTTC. This encodes CASSNGQGSQETQYF.

This clone was seen just once. The CDR3: CASARGGGYGYTF. The CDR3 DNA is TGTGCCAGCGCGCGGGGAGGTGGCTATGGCTACACCTTC. The chain has TRBV6-5 and TRBJ1-2; D uncertain. The V gene's germline CDR1 is MNHEY and CDR2 SVGAGI. V was shortened by 8 bases and J by 4 bases, with 14 bases between the two germline ends. The CDR3 is made up of 13 amino acids.

This clone has a handful of counts. Other DNA sequences of this sample code for an identical CDR3. This chain links TRBV6-4 with TRBJ2-7; TRBD2 might be the D (5 bases). The germline V and J ends were trimmed by 10 bases and 3 bases, with 10 bases remaining between them. This CDR3 has 11 amino acids. Germline loops: CDR1 MRHNA, CDR2 SNTAGT. The CDR3 DNA sequence: TGTGCCATCCAGGAGGTCTACGAGCAGTACTTC. It is translated as CAIQEVYEQYF.

Here the CDR3 reads CASSQTGLLSYNEQFF. CDR3 DNA: TGTGCCAGCAGCCAAACGGGACTACTCTCCTACAATGAGCAGTTCTTC. V usage is TRBV4-2 and J usage is TRBJ2-1; 7 nucleotides agree with TRBD2. After removal of 2 bases from V and 0 bases from J, the junction contained 4 bases not matched to a gene. Germline CDR1 is LGHNA and CDR2 is YNFKEQ. The CDR3 contains 16 residues.

Only one count was recorded for this clone. The chain employs TRBV10-3 and TRBJ2-7; D gene unclear. Per the germline V gene, CDR1 is ENHRY and CDR2 is SYGVKD. V was clipped by 0 bases and J by 5 bases, with 17 bases between them. CDR3 length equals 16 residues. This CDR3 reads CAISESLNPGVDEQYF. The CDR3 DNA reads as TGTGCCATCAGTGAGTCGCTCAACCCTGGAGTCGACGAGCAGTACTTC.